This T cell receptor beta chain emerged from a study of follicular helper T cells after annual influenza vaccination. Sequencing used immunoSEQ multiplex PCR; TCRdb keeps in-frame clones, though not all of them. The sample carries 9,900 or so clones, about 83% recorded once. Noted time point: 2014-2015 season, 7 days after vaccination. Excluded were substance abuse, HIV/AIDS, active cancer, immunomodulatory drugs and active illness. The clonotype originates from an adult who received the influenza vaccine. The input for sequencing was CXCR5- memory CD4+ T cells sorted from blood, taken 7 days after influenza vaccination.

The CDR3: CSARENYGYTF. The CDR3 DNA follows: TGCAGTGCCAGGGAAAACTATGGCTACACCTTC. V is TRBV20-1 and J is TRBJ1-2; possible D gene TRBD1, 5 bases. This CDR3 region has 11 residues. The V and J ends lost 6 bases and 2 bases respectively, with 7 bases between them. The germline V gene has CDR1 DFQATT and CDR2 SNEGSKA (reference sequence).